The clone carrying this TCR beta chain was seen more than once but under ten times. This record belongs to a study of T cells after somatic rescue of genetic block. Germline lookup yields CDR1 MGHRA and CDR2 YSYEKL. Between the trimmed V and J ends, which lost 1 base and 1 base, there was a span of 13 bases. The CDR3 totals 16 residues. Produced via immunoSEQ multiplex PCR; TCRdb's table is partial and in-frame only. The data show tens of thousands of clones, with 80% to 90% seen just once and about 1.5% held by the top ten. The receptor's source is a woman aged 18-29 years. The gene calls are TRBV4-1 and TRBJ1-1, with D perhaps TRBD1 (6 bases). Material for sequencing was peripheral blood mononuclear cells (PBMCs). CDR3 nucleotides: TGCGCCAGCAGCCAAGCCGGATACAGGGAGAACACTGAAGCTTTCTTT. This sequence encodes CASSQAGYRENTEAFF.